This TCR beta chain was captured by sequencing in a study of T cell responses to AZD1222 COVID-19 vaccine. Some clones are missing from TCRdb's copy, which holds only in-frame ones; the method was immunoSEQ multiplex PCR. This sample has about 130,000 clones, with approximately 88% found just once. This CDR3 is 14 amino acids long. Germline V lookup: CDR1 SGDLS, CDR2 YYNGEE. After removal of 3 bases from V and 2 bases from J, the junction contained 3 bases not matched to a gene. The material was peripheral blood, obtained on day 0 of AZD1222 vaccination. This TCR was recovered from an adult in good health. The V gene is TRBV9, the J gene TRBJ2-7; 9 bases line up with TRBD1. CDR3 loop: CASSGGTGPYEQYF. CDR3 sequence (DNA): TGTGCCAGCAGCGGAGGGACAGGGCCCTACGAGCAGTACTTC.